A selection of T cell receptor beta chains follows, all from one sample in a study of response to subunit inactivated influenza vaccine. TCRdb re-called the RT-PCR reads through MiXCR, storing one row per CDR3 protein. The sample includes about 780,000 distinct CDR3 sequences, under 20% of them seen just once. Here the sequenced sample was PBMCs from blood, taken more than 4 days after vaccination. The receptors were gathered from a man in his forties or fifties who received an inactivated influenza vaccine. Both conserved end residues are part of each CDR3. The D gene is left open where the match is weak. Some rows mark clone size as missing; the rest say once, few, many or name a class of expanded clone.

clone size: .; CDR3 length: 15; J gene: TRBJ2-3; D gene: TRBD2; V gene: TRBV11-2; CDR3 protein: CASSFGGRAADTQYF; CDR3 DNA: TGTGCCAGCAGCTTTGGCGGGAGGGCCGCGGATACGCAGTATTTT
clone size: .; CDR3 length: 14; J gene: TRBJ2-5; D gene: .; V gene: TRBV18; CDR3 protein: CASSPALAVETQYF; CDR3 DNA: TGTGCCAGCTCACCAGCCCTAGCAGTAGAGACCCAGTACTTC
clone size: many; CDR3 length: 12; J gene: TRBJ2-7; D gene: .; V gene: TRBV29-1; CDR3 protein: CSVEGGDYEQYF; CDR3 DNA: TGCAGCGTTGAGGGGGGAGACTACGAGCAGTACTTC
clone size: .; CDR3 length: 16; J gene: TRBJ1-1; D gene: TRBD1; V gene: TRBV6-2/TRBV6-3; CDR3 protein: CASSYGGQFMNIEAFF; CDR3 DNA: TGTGCCAGCAGTTATGGGGGACAGTTCATGAACATTGAAGCTTTCTTT
clone size: .; CDR3 length: 15; J gene: TRBJ2-3; D gene: .; V gene: TRBV3-1; CDR3 protein: CASSVYRGSTDTQYF; CDR3 DNA: TGTGCCAGCAGCGTTTACCGGGGCTCCACAGATACGCAGTATTTT
clone size: .; CDR3 length: 15; J gene: TRBJ2-3; D gene: TRBD2; V gene: TRBV10-3; CDR3 protein: CATKHSGGSTDTQYF; CDR3 DNA: TGTGCCACCAAGCATAGCGGGGGGAGCACAGATACGCAGTATTTT
clone size: .; CDR3 length: 11; J gene: TRBJ1-2; D gene: .; V gene: TRBV4-1; CDR3 protein: CASSQAGGYTF; CDR3 DNA: TGCGCCAGCAGCCAGGCGGGCGGCTACACCTTC
clone size: .; CDR3 length: 12; J gene: TRBJ1-1; D gene: .; V gene: TRBV29-1; CDR3 protein: CSAGQKNTEAFF; CDR3 DNA: TGCAGCGCCGGACAGAAGAACACTGAAGCTTTCTTT
clone size: few; CDR3 length: 11; J gene: TRBJ2-7; D gene: .; V gene: TRBV7-2; CDR3 protein: CASRSGLEQYF; CDR3 DNA: TGTGCCAGCAGGTCCGGACTCGAGCAGTACTTC
clone size: few; CDR3 length: 13; J gene: TRBJ2-3; D gene: .; V gene: TRBV5-4; CDR3 protein: CASSLSIRDTQYF; CDR3 DNA: TGTGCCAGCAGCTTGTCTATCCGAGATACGCAGTATTTT
clone size: few; CDR3 length: 18; J gene: TRBJ2-3; D gene: TRBD1; V gene: TRBV5-1; CDR3 protein: CASSLAGTGLALTGTQYF; CDR3 DNA: TGCGCCAGCAGCTTGGCCGGGACAGGTCTAGCTCTTACGGGTACGCAGTATTTT
clone size: .; CDR3 length: 17; J gene: TRBJ1-3; D gene: .; V gene: TRBV12-3/TRBV12-4; CDR3 protein: CASSHRTQGLSGNTIYF; CDR3 DNA: TGTGCCAGCAGTCATAGAACCCAGGGGCTGAGCGGAAACACCATATATTTT
clone size: many; CDR3 length: 14; J gene: TRBJ2-7; D gene: .; V gene: TRBV12-3/TRBV12-4; CDR3 protein: CASSPLAEMGEQYF; CDR3 DNA: TGTGCCAGCAGTCCTCTCGCGGAGATGGGCGAGCAGTACTTC
clone size: many; CDR3 length: 16; J gene: TRBJ2-7; D gene: .; V gene: TRBV10-3; CDR3 protein: CAISESGSTAWGEQYF; CDR3 DNA: TGTGCCATCAGTGAGTCGGGTTCGACGGCTTGGGGCGAGCAGTACTTC
clone size: .; CDR3 length: 17; J gene: TRBJ2-2; D gene: TRBD2; V gene: TRBV4-3; CDR3 protein: CASSQDVSSGNTGELFF; CDR3 DNA: TGCGCCAGCAGCCAAGATGTGTCTAGCGGGAACACCGGGGAGCTGTTTTTT
clone size: .; CDR3 length: 12; J gene: TRBJ2-1; D gene: .; V gene: TRBV28; CDR3 protein: CASSTGQTWEFF; CDR3 DNA: TGTGCCAGCAGTACCGGACAGACCTGGGAGTTCTTC
clone size: few; CDR3 length: 14; J gene: TRBJ1-4; D gene: .; V gene: TRBV12-3/TRBV12-4; CDR3 protein: CASSWDLGNEKLFF; CDR3 DNA: TGTGCCAGCAGTTGGGACCTCGGTAATGAAAAACTGTTTTTT
clone size: few; CDR3 length: 18; J gene: TRBJ2-3; D gene: .; V gene: TRBV7-8; CDR3 protein: CASRITSRLRSMGDTQYF; CDR3 DNA: TGTGCCAGCAGAATAACCTCGAGACTCAGATCAATGGGGGATACGCAGTATTTT
clone size: many; CDR3 length: 14; J gene: TRBJ2-1; D gene: TRBD2; V gene: TRBV3-1; CDR3 protein: CASSPSGRDNEQFF; CDR3 DNA: TGTGCCAGCAGCCCTAGCGGGAGGGACAATGAGCAGTTCTTC
clone size: many; CDR3 length: 15; J gene: TRBJ2-7; D gene: .; V gene: TRBV9; CDR3 protein: CASSPGGGNDYEQYF; CDR3 DNA: TGTGCCAGCAGCCCAGGGGGAGGGAATGACTACGAGCAGTACTTC
clone size: .; CDR3 length: 16; J gene: TRBJ2-1; D gene: TRBD2; V gene: TRBV7-2; CDR3 protein: CASSLGIVRGANEQFF; CDR3 DNA: TGTGCCAGCAGCTTAGGGATAGTGCGGGGGGCCAATGAGCAGTTCTTC
clone size: .; CDR3 length: 15; J gene: TRBJ1-2; D gene: TRBD1; V gene: TRBV12-3/TRBV12-4; CDR3 protein: CASSLGPGGLYGYTF; CDR3 DNA: TGTGCCAGCAGTTTAGGTCCAGGGGGCCTCTATGGCTACACCTTC
clone size: .; CDR3 length: 14; J gene: TRBJ2-7; D gene: .; V gene: TRBV7-2; CDR3 protein: CASSAAAGWYEQYF; CDR3 DNA: TGTGCCAGCAGCGCAGCAGCAGGGTGGTACGAGCAGTACTTC
clone size: few; CDR3 length: 16; J gene: TRBJ2-7; D gene: .; V gene: TRBV5-1; CDR3 protein: CASSLGEATPGNEQYF; CDR3 DNA: TGCGCCAGCAGCTTGGGGGAAGCTACCCCGGGGAACGAGCAGTACTTC
clone size: few; CDR3 length: 15; J gene: TRBJ1-1; D gene: .; V gene: TRBV12-3/TRBV12-4; CDR3 protein: CASSLATVRNTEAFF; CDR3 DNA: TGTGCCAGCAGTTTGGCTACAGTGAGGAACACTGAAGCTTTCTTT
clone size: many; CDR3 length: 12; J gene: TRBJ2-1; D gene: .; V gene: TRBV10-3; CDR3 protein: CAAQGNDNEQFF; CDR3 DNA: TGTGCCGCTCAGGGTAACGACAATGAGCAGTTCTTC
clone size: few; CDR3 length: 13; J gene: TRBJ2-1; D gene: .; V gene: TRBV10-3; CDR3 protein: CAISESGGNEQFF; CDR3 DNA: TGTGCCATCAGTGAGTCAGGGGGAAATGAGCAGTTCTTC
clone size: few; CDR3 length: 15; J gene: TRBJ2-7; D gene: .; V gene: TRBV14; CDR3 protein: CASSQDWGHSYEQYF; CDR3 DNA: TGTGCCAGCAGCCAAGATTGGGGACACAGCTACGAGCAGTACTTC
clone size: .; CDR3 length: 15; J gene: TRBJ1-4; D gene: TRBD1; V gene: TRBV7-2; CDR3 protein: CASSAGQTSNEKLFF; CDR3 DNA: TGTGCCAGCAGCGCGGGACAGACTAGTAATGAAAAACTGTTTTTT
clone size: .; CDR3 length: 13; J gene: TRBJ1-2; D gene: .; V gene: TRBV29-1; CDR3 protein: CSVEEYFNYGYTF; CDR3 DNA: TGCAGCGTTGAAGAATACTTCAACTATGGCTACACCTTC
clone size: many; CDR3 length: 15; J gene: TRBJ2-7; D gene: .; V gene: TRBV28; CDR3 protein: CASSSGKGSSYEQYF; CDR3 DNA: TGTGCCAGCAGTTCCGGGAAGGGCTCCTCCTACGAGCAGTACTTC
clone size: .; CDR3 length: 15; J gene: TRBJ1-5; D gene: .; V gene: TRBV6-1; CDR3 protein: CASSIQGAGNQPQHF; CDR3 DNA: TGTGCCAGCAGTATTCAAGGTGCAGGCAATCAGCCCCAGCATTTT
clone size: .; CDR3 length: 16; J gene: TRBJ2-2; D gene: .; V gene: TRBV2; CDR3 protein: CASIGVAGSNTGELFF; CDR3 DNA: TGTGCCAGCATTGGGGTGGCGGGGTCGAACACCGGGGAGCTGTTTTTT
clone size: .; CDR3 length: 16; J gene: TRBJ2-5; D gene: .; V gene: TRBV7-2; CDR3 protein: CASSLGLTFLKETHYF; CDR3 DNA: TGTGCCAGCAGCTTAGGTCTCACATTCCTAAAAGAGACCCATTACTTC
clone size: many; CDR3 length: 16; J gene: TRBJ2-7; D gene: .; V gene: TRBV27; CDR3 protein: CASRPLRPGLTYEQYF; CDR3 DNA: TGTGCCAGCAGACCCCTCCGACCGGGACTGACATACGAGCAGTACTTC
clone size: few; CDR3 length: 16; J gene: TRBJ2-1; D gene: TRBD2; V gene: TRBV18; CDR3 protein: CASSPSSFSGGNEQFF; CDR3 DNA: TGTGCCAGCTCACCGTCTAGTTTTAGCGGGGGAAATGAGCAGTTCTTC
clone size: .; CDR3 length: 13; J gene: TRBJ1-2; D gene: .; V gene: TRBV28; CDR3 protein: CASSDSGKYGYTF; CDR3 DNA: TGTGCCAGCTCCGACAGTGGAAAATATGGCTACACCTTC
clone size: .; CDR3 length: 14; J gene: TRBJ1-4; D gene: .; V gene: TRBV12-3/TRBV12-4; CDR3 protein: CASTLGTFGEKLFF; CDR3 DNA: TGTGCCAGCACCCTCGGTACATTCGGGGAAAAACTGTTTTTT
clone size: .; CDR3 length: 18; J gene: TRBJ2-6; D gene: TRBD2; V gene: TRBV10-3; CDR3 protein: CAISESGSGSTGANVLTF; CDR3 DNA: TGTGCCATCAGTGAGTCCGGTAGCGGGAGTACTGGGGCCAACGTCCTGACTTTC
clone size: few; CDR3 length: 15; J gene: TRBJ2-3; D gene: .; V gene: TRBV7-9; CDR3 protein: CASSLWVGTADTQYF; CDR3 DNA: TGTGCCAGCAGTCTATGGGTGGGGACGGCAGATACGCAGTATTTT
clone size: few; CDR3 length: 13; J gene: TRBJ1-5; D gene: .; V gene: TRBV20-1; CDR3 protein: CSARYGVGQPQHF; CDR3 DNA: TGCAGTGCTAGATATGGGGTCGGCCAGCCCCAGCATTTT
clone size: few; CDR3 length: 14; J gene: TRBJ2-6; D gene: .; V gene: TRBV10-3; CDR3 protein: CAISESRGANVLTF; CDR3 DNA: TGTGCCATCAGTGAGTCACGGGGAGCCAACGTCCTGACTTTC
clone size: many; CDR3 length: 13; J gene: TRBJ1-1; D gene: .; V gene: TRBV20-1; CDR3 protein: CSASREGNTEAFF; CDR3 DNA: TGCAGTGCTAGTCGGGAGGGGAACACTGAAGCTTTCTTT
clone size: .; CDR3 length: 13; J gene: TRBJ2-3; D gene: .; V gene: TRBV20-1; CDR3 protein: CSARLTGTDTQYF; CDR3 DNA: TGCAGTGCTAGACTGACTGGCACAGATACGCAGTATTTT
clone size: .; CDR3 length: 13; J gene: TRBJ1-5; D gene: .; V gene: TRBV20-1; CDR3 protein: CSALTGSHQPQHF; CDR3 DNA: TGCAGTGCCCTGACTGGGAGCCATCAGCCCCAGCATTTT
clone size: .; CDR3 length: 13; J gene: TRBJ1-1; D gene: .; V gene: TRBV7-9; CDR3 protein: CASSSTGPTEAFF; CDR3 DNA: TGTGCCAGCAGTTCTACAGGGCCCACTGAAGCTTTCTTT
clone size: many; CDR3 length: 13; J gene: TRBJ2-1; D gene: TRBD1; V gene: TRBV7-8; CDR3 protein: CASSVRQGDEQFF; CDR3 DNA: TGTGCCAGCAGCGTCCGACAGGGCGATGAGCAGTTCTTC
clone size: .; CDR3 length: 15; J gene: TRBJ1-2; D gene: .; V gene: TRBV12-3/TRBV12-4; CDR3 protein: CASSPYEGGVYGYTF; CDR3 DNA: TGTGCCAGCAGTCCTTACGAGGGGGGAGTCTATGGCTACACCTTC